This T cell receptor (beta chain) was recovered during a study of molecular identifiers for immune sequencing clone quantification. General study findings and limits: Clonotypes topping 20 RNA copies carried over 99% of effector molecules but under 1% of naive ones.

Bulk TCR libraries were made with methods that had been previously described and with listed TCR primers. TCRdb fed the PCR reads into MiXCR, producing one record per CDR3 protein. The table includes 60,000 to 70,000 distinct CDR3 sequences, over 15% detected once. This clonotype has a count of ten or more. Its antigen is currently unknown. This CDR3 is 17 amino acids long. Trimming took off 1 base at V and 4 bases at J, with 19 bases between the two ends. Per germline, CDR1 SGHAT and CDR2 FQNNGV. The sequence was collected from a human donor in good health. Some libraries in this study had Jurkat cell RNA spiked in. Sequencing was performed on naive CD8+ T cells from blood, with Jurkat cell RNA spiked in. The subset was: FACS-sorted CD8+CD4-CCR7+CD45RA+ naive T cells. The chain recombines TRBV11-2 with TRBJ2-5; TRBD1 is a possible D gene (5 bases). The CDR3 sequence: CASSLVAWGDSLETQYF. CDR3 sequence (DNA): TGTGCCAGCAGCTTAGTCGCTTGGGGTGACAGCCTAGAGACCCAGTACTTC.